The rows below give T cell receptor beta chains drawn from one sample of a study of cytomegalovirus exposure and HLA in healthy donors. Sequencing used immunoSEQ multiplex PCR; TCRdb keeps in-frame clones, though not all of them. The top ten hold approximately 2.3% of the sample, which has roughly 180,000 clones, roughly 80% seen once. Sequenced input: PBMCs. These receptors originate from a male donor in good health and CMV-seronegative. Both conserved end residues are trimmed from each CDR3. Fields, in order: CDR3 protein, V gene.

cdr3_aa: ASSLDPGGNTEAF; v_call: TRBV5-1
cdr3_aa: ASSSRDRGPFSGNTIY; v_call: TRBV19
cdr3_aa: ASATGTGRTEAF; v_call: TRBV5-1
cdr3_aa: ASRGSQGAFEQY; v_call: TRBV6-5
cdr3_aa: ASSGEYTGELF; v_call: TRBV2
cdr3_aa: ASSPTAEPYSNQPQH; v_call: TRBV18
cdr3_aa: ASSPLAGGQETQY; v_call: TRBV19
cdr3_aa: SVAQTSGGSNTGELF; v_call: TRBV29-1
cdr3_aa: ASSLTGGRMNTEAF; v_call: TRBV5-1
cdr3_aa: ASSQGGLAGGQISYEQY; v_call: TRBV4-2
cdr3_aa: ASSFHSQGAKGYT; v_call: TRBV7-2
cdr3_aa: ASSPTSGVYEQY; v_call: TRBV11-1
cdr3_aa: ASSPGLAGGWEETQY; v_call: TRBV4-2
cdr3_aa: ASSRRTSGGADTQY; v_call: TRBV7-2
cdr3_aa: ASSSRGGARTQY; v_call: TRBV28
cdr3_aa: ASSSGGGNTEAF; v_call: TRBV7-3
cdr3_aa: ASSLGLTGSTGELF; v_call: TRBV7-9
cdr3_aa: ASSPGGGTYGYT; v_call: TRBV21-1
cdr3_aa: ASSPVGRGGTDTQY; v_call: TRBV6-6
cdr3_aa: AWSVRQIMNTEAF; v_call: TRBV30
cdr3_aa: ASSLLRGVQETQY; v_call: TRBV7-6
cdr3_aa: ASGRTGASSYNEQF; v_call: TRBV7-2
cdr3_aa: ASSLYGTEDYEQY; v_call: TRBV7-9
cdr3_aa: ASRTRTGTGNTIY; v_call: TRBV28
cdr3_aa: ASSFGTGGSNVLT; v_call: TRBV7-3
cdr3_aa: ASSLVPGGPTGELF; v_call: TRBV7-3
cdr3_aa: ASSEQGNTEAF; v_call: TRBV6-4
cdr3_aa: ASSWGQDQPQH; v_call: TRBV11-2
cdr3_aa: ASSPPGGANTGELF; v_call: TRBV7-2
cdr3_aa: ASSTRGYEQY; v_call: TRBV19
cdr3_aa: ASSFGGWETQY; v_call: TRBV5-6
cdr3_aa: SVGQGVATDTQY; v_call: TRBV29-1
cdr3_aa: ASSLLNYGTEAF; v_call: TRBV5-1
cdr3_aa: ASSAKGGPEAF; v_call: TRBV6-1
cdr3_aa: ASKMGGSTGELF; v_call: TRBV2
cdr3_aa: ASIERGLAGIKTQESQY; v_call: TRBV7-6
cdr3_aa: ASSKAGGYEKLF; v_call: TRBV9
cdr3_aa: ASSLGLAGGEETQY; v_call: TRBV5-1
cdr3_aa: ASSEEDSYNSPLH; v_call: TRBV10-1